These 12 T cell receptor beta chains came from one sample sequenced in a study of blood T cell repertoires in COVID-19. The assay was immunoSEQ multiplex PCR, and TCRdb's table has in-frame clones only and misses some. The sample records roughly 60,000 clones, over 85% being singletons. Sequencing was performed on peripheral blood. These receptors were collected from a human donor in a cohort sampled during active COVID-19.

The V gene is TRBV2, the J gene TRBJ1-1, with 12 nucleotides matching TRBD1. This CDR3 comprises 16 residues. The germline V gene encodes CDR1 SNHLY and CDR2 FYNNEI. V lost 4 bases, J lost 5 bases, and 8 bases stayed unmatched. The CDR3 loop is CASSGPGQGAGTEAFF. CDR3 nucleotide sequence: TGTGCCAGCAGTGGCCCGGGACAGGGGGCAGGGACTGAAGCTTTCTTT.

This chain joins TRBV2 and TRBJ2-1; 13 positions match TRBD2. The CDR3 spans 15 residues. Germline CDR1 reads SNHLY; CDR2 reads FYNNEI. V lost 5 bases, J lost 6 bases, and 4 bases stayed unmatched. The CDR3 DNA reads as TGTGCCAGCAGTCCTGGGACTAGCGGGGTCAATGAGCAGTTCTTC. Translation gives CASSPGTSGVNEQFF. The whole variable domain, filled in from reference TRBV2 and TRBJ2-1, reads EPEVTQTPSHQVTQMGQEVILRCVPISNHLYFYWYRQILGQKVEFLVSFYNNEISEKSEIFDDQFSVERPDGSNFTLKIRSTKLEDSAMYFCASSPGTSGVNEQFFGPGTRLTVL.

The V call is TRBV6-1, the J call TRBJ2-1, with D perhaps matching TRBD2 (5 bases). Trimming left V 3 bases short and J 0 bases short, with 18 bases between. The CDR3 sequence is 18 residues long. Germline CDR1 reads MNHNS; CDR2 reads SASEGT. The CDR3 bases are TGTGCCAGCAGTGACGGGGTCCAGCGGCCCTACTCCTACAATGAGCAGTTCTTC. Amino acids: CASSDGVQRPYSYNEQFF.

The chain carries TRBV14 and TRBJ1-6; D might be TRBD1 (5 bases). The CDR3 is 15 amino acids. The V gene lost 2 bases and the J gene lost 9 bases, with 14 bases spanning the gap. Germline V CDR1 and CDR2: SGHDN, FVKESK. CDR3 nucleotides: TGTGCCAGCAGCCAATTGGACACCCCAGGTTCACCCCTCCACTTT. Its protein product is CASSQLDTPGSPLHF.

This rearrangement joins TRBV3-1 (or the pseudogene TRBV3-2) to TRBJ2-2, with a possible D match to TRBD1 (7 bases). The V gene lost 8 bases and the J gene lost 5 bases, with 18 bases spanning the gap. Per the germline V gene, CDR1 is LGHDT and CDR2 is YNNKEL (reference sequence). The CDR3 has 15 residues. The CDR3 DNA follows: TGTGCCAGCGACCCCGGAGGGGGCGGTACCGGGGAGCTGTTTTTT. The encoded protein is CASDPGGGGTGELFF.

The chain uses TRBV15 and TRBJ1-5; D call uncertain. This CDR3 contains 12 residues. Trimming removed 2 bases at V and 5 bases at J, with 4 bases between. The germline V gene encodes CDR1 LNHNV and CDR2 YYDKDF (reference sequence). CDR3 protein: CATSRSDQPQHF. The CDR3 DNA sequence: TGTGCCACCAGCAGATCGGATCAGCCCCAGCATTTT.

The rearrangement links TRBV4-2 to TRBJ2-3; TRBD2 matches 13 bases. Germline CDR1 and CDR2: LGHNA and YNFKEQ. The CDR3 extends over 17 amino acids. V lost 5 bases to trimming and J lost 5 bases; unmatched junction nucleotides: 10. The CDR3 DNA reads as TGTGCCAGCAGCTCGCCCGGGACTAGCGGGACAAAAGATACGCAGTATTTT. Protein: CASSSPGTSGTKDTQYF.

J is TRBJ2-5 and V is TRBV5-1; weak D call: TRBD1 (6 bases). Trimming pared 4 bases from V and 6 bases from J, leaving 19 bases between. Germline V gene sequence: CDR1 SGHRS, CDR2 YFSETQ. CDR3 size: 15 residues. CDR3 amino acids: CASSTPGQRGKTQYF. The DNA of the CDR3 is TGCGCCAGCAGCACGCCAGGACAGAGAGGAAAGACCCAGTACTTC.

The V gene is TRBV4-2, the J gene TRBJ2-1, with D perhaps TRBD2 (6 bases). The CDR3 spans 16 residues. Looked up from germline, CDR1 is LGHNA and CDR2 is YNFKEQ. Trimming took 1 base from V and 5 from J, leaving 15 bases between them. CDR3 in DNA: TGTGCCAGCAGCCAAGGTGGATCGGGAGCGAACAATGAGCAGTTCTTC. Protein product: CASSQGGSGANNEQFF.

J is TRBJ2-1 and V is TRBV5-5; D unresolved. Germline-derived CDR1 and CDR2 are SGHKS and YYEKEE (reference sequence). V was pared by 0 bases and J by 4 bases, with 5 bases between. The CDR3 runs 13 residues. The CDR3 loop is CASSLGGYNEQFF. In DNA form, the CDR3 reads TGTGCCAGCAGCTTGGGCGGTTACAATGAGCAGTTCTTC.

This clone appeared once. The chain employs TRBV10-3 and TRBJ2-1; D might be TRBD2 (5 bases). Germline V CDR1 and CDR2: ENHRY, SYGVKD. Deletions cut 6 bases from V and 5 bases from J, with 14 bases between. The CDR3 is 14 residues long. The CDR3 spells CAIRDGSENNEQFF. The CDR3 DNA reads TGTGCCATCAGAGATGGTAGCGAAAACAATGAGCAGTTCTTC.

This CDR3 reads CACGGANPETQYF. CDR3 coding DNA: TGTGCCTGCGGGGGGGCTAATCCGGAGACCCAGTACTTC. The rearrangement links TRBV3-1 (or the pseudogene TRBV3-2) to TRBJ2-5, with 9 bases aligning to TRBD2. In germline, CDR1 is LGHDT, CDR2 YNNKEL (reference sequence). The CDR3 is 13 residues long. Trimming cost V 11 bases and J 5 bases; bases outside gene matches: 9.